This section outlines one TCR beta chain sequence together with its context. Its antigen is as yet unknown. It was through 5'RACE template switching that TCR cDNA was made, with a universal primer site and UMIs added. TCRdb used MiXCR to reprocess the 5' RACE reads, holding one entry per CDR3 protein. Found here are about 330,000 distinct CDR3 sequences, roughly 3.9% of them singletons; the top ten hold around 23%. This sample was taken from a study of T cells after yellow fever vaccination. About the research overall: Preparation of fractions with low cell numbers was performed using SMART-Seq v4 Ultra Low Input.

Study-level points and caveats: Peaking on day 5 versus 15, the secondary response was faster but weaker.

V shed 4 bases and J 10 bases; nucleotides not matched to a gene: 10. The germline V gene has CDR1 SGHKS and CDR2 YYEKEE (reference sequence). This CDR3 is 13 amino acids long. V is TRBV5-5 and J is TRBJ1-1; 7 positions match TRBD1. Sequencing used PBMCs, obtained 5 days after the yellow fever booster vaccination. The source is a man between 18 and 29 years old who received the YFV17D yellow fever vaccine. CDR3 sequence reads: CASSPKTGARAFF. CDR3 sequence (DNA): TGTGCCAGCAGCCCAAAAACAGGGGCCAGAGCTTTCTTT.